This TCR beta chain was recovered during a study of early T cells in non-severe SARS-CoV-2 infection. This clonotype was counted a few times. Its antigen is still unknown. Study-wide findings and caveats: VDJdb matches were skewed toward anti-spike CD8 T cell responses.

TCRdb redid the calling of the 5' RACE reads with MiXCR, one entry per CDR3 protein. Among roughly 53,000 distinct CDR3 sequences listed, 7% to 10% were seen once. V shed 4 bases and J 9 bases; nucleotides not matched to a gene: 10. CDR1 SGHRS and CDR2 YFSETQ come from the germline V gene. CDR3 size: 16 residues. The sample taken for sequencing was whole blood. The chain recombines TRBV5-1 with TRBJ2-1, with 13 bases fitting TRBD2. The origin of this receptor is an adult who was a healthcare worker with PCR-confirmed SARS-CoV-2 infection or an uninfected control (not recorded which). The CDR3 loop reads CASSLKLAGGPSEQFF. The CDR3 nucleotides are TGCGCCAGCAGCCTAAAACTAGCGGGGGGGCCTAGTGAGCAGTTCTTC. Supplemented by reference TRBV5-1 and TRBJ2-1, the full variable domain reads KAGVTQTPRYLIKTRGQQVTLSCSPISGHRSVSWYQQTPGQGLQFLFEYFSETQRNKGNFPGRFSGRQFSNSRSEMNVSTLELGDSALYLCASSLKLAGGPSEQFFGPGTRLTVL.